Each of the 18 T cell receptor beta chains below was sequenced from the same sample in a study of OX40 agonist ivuxolimab in advanced cancers. This table comes from immunoSEQ multiplex PCR, and its TCRdb copy is limited to in-frame clones, with some not included. The table shows some 80,000 clones, with less than 85% occurring only once. The specimen comprised CD4+ or CD8+ T cells sorted from blood, sampled in a trial of the OX40 agonist ivuxolimab. Receptors originate from an adult with an advanced solid tumor such as melanoma, head and neck, liver or kidney cancer.

The CDR3: CASSQSLAGGYEQYF. CDR3 DNA: TGTGCCAGCAGTCAATCACTAGCGGGAGGCTACGAGCAGTACTTC. The V and J genes are TRBV28 and TRBJ2-7; 12 bases line up with TRBD2. Per the germline V gene, CDR1 is MDHEN and CDR2 is SYDVKM. The CDR3 has 15 residues. V dropped 5 bases and J dropped 3; count of bases not matched to a gene: 5. The variable domain in full, completed from reference TRBV28 and TRBJ2-7, reads DVKVTQSSRYLVKRTGEKVFLECVQDMDHENMFWYRQDPGLGLRLIYFSYDVKMKEKGDIPEGYSVSREKKERFSLILESASTNQTSMYLCASSQSLAGGYEQYFGPGTRLTVT.

The chain couples TRBV13 to TRBJ1-2; 7 bases map to TRBD1. The trim removed 5 bases at V and 4 bases at J, leaving 7 bases unmatched. The germline V gene has CDR1 PRHDT and CDR2 FYEKMQ (reference sequence). CDR3 size: 14 residues. CDR3: CASSLTGSGYGYTF. For the CDR3, the DNA is TGTGCCAGCAGCCTGACAGGGTCGGGCTATGGCTACACCTTC.

This clone occurred a few times. The gene calls are TRBV2 and TRBJ2-7; TRBD2 aligns across 11 bases. Germline-derived CDR1 and CDR2 are SNHLY and FYNNEI. With 9 bases clipped from V and 3 bases from J, the junction kept 1 base outside the gene matches. CDR3 length equals 12 residues. CDR3: CARGTSGYEQYF. In DNA, the CDR3 is TGTGCCAGGGGGACTAGCGGCTACGAGCAGTACTTC.

The rearrangement uses TRBV6-1 and TRBJ1-2; perhaps TRBD1 as D (6 bases). The CDR3 loop spans 14 amino acids. Trimming shortened V by 2 bases and J by 2 bases, and 9 bases separated the two germline ends. Germline-derived CDR1 and CDR2 are MNHNS and SASEGT. Written as DNA, the CDR3 is TGTGCCAGCAGTGAAAGGGGGACAAACTATGGCTACACCTTC. It specifies CASSERGTNYGYTF.

This clone was seen only once. J is TRBJ2-7 and V is TRBV6-6, with 9 bases identical to TRBD2. Germline values: CDR1 MNHNY, CDR2 SVGAGI (reference sequence). This CDR3 contains 15 residues. J was trimmed by 4 bases and V by 2 bases; bases with no gene match: 6. CDR3 nucleotide sequence: TGTGCCAGCAGTTACGGGTCTAGCGGGGAGTACGAGCAGTACGTC. Its protein is CASSYGSSGEYEQYV.

The CDR3 protein is CASSLGGRQYTGELFF. CDR3 DNA: TGTGCCAGCAGCTTGGGCGGGAGACAATACACCGGGGAGCTGTTTTTT. This chain connects TRBV5-4 to TRBJ2-2, with 7 bases fitting TRBD2. The germline V gene has CDR1 SGHNT and CDR2 YYREEE (reference sequence). The trim removed 0 bases at V and 3 bases at J, leaving 5 bases unmatched. This CDR3 comprises 16 residues.

The genes are TRBV5-1 and TRBJ2-1, with 11 nucleotides matching TRBD2. The CDR3 spans 16 residues. Germline V lookup: CDR1 SGHRS, CDR2 YFSETQ. V lost 1 base and J lost 7; bases outside the gene matches: 7. CDR3 sequence (DNA): TGCGCCAGCAGCTTGAACCTAGCGGGGGGCCTGAATGAGCAGTTCTTC. This sequence encodes CASSLNLAGGLNEQFF.

V and J are TRBV30 and TRBJ1-1, with a weak D call TRBD1 (5 bases). The germline V gene encodes CDR1 GTSNPN and CDR2 SVGIG (reference sequence). Between the trimmed V and J ends, which lost 1 base and 1 base, there was a span of 7 bases. The CDR3 is 13 residues long. The CDR3 spells CAWSADTNTEAFF. The CDR3 DNA reads as TGTGCCTGGAGTGCGGACACGAACACTGAAGCTTTCTTT.

This clone rates as medium-sized. The gene calls are TRBV28 and TRBJ2-3; unclear D gene. The CDR3 has 13 residues. Germline CDR1 is MDHEN and CDR2 is SYDVKM. The ends were cut back, 9 bases at V and 3 bases at J, with 13 bases in the middle. Here the CDR3 reads CASRVRNTDTQYF. CDR3 in DNA: TGTGCCAGTCGAGTCAGGAATACAGATACGCAGTATTTT.

This chain links TRBV16 with TRBJ1-5; D gene unclear. In germline, CDR1 is KGHSY, CDR2 FQNENV. The CDR3 loop spans 14 amino acids. V lost 4 bases and J lost 4, with 11 bases in between. The CDR3 is CASSPGRLNQPQHF. CDR3 coding DNA: TGTGCCAGCAGCCCCGGACGGTTAAATCAGCCCCAGCATTTT.

J is TRBJ1-2 and V is TRBV7-2; 8 positions match TRBD1. J was trimmed by 5 bases and V by 4 bases; bases with no gene match: 9. CDR3 size: 15 residues. CDR1 and CDR2 (germline): SGHTA, FQGNSA. The CDR3 region is CASSSGTGGRYGYTF. CDR3 in DNA: TGTGCCAGCAGCTCCGGGACAGGTGGGAGGTATGGCTACACCTTC.

This clone was counted once. The CDR3: CASRLAGGTDTQYF. CDR3 nucleotide sequence: TGTGCCAGCAGACTAGCGGGAGGCACAGATACGCAGTATTTT. V is TRBV19 and J is TRBJ2-3; 12 nucleotides match TRBD2. Germline values: CDR1 LNHDA, CDR2 SQIVND (reference sequence). The CDR3 consists of 14 residues. Unmatched junction bases numbered 2, after V lost 9 bases and J lost 1 base.

This chain joins TRBV20-1 and TRBJ2-1; no clear D. The V gene lost 3 bases and the J gene lost 7 bases, with 7 bases spanning the gap. Germline assignment: CDR1 DFQATT and CDR2 SNEGSKA (reference sequence). The CDR3 has 11 residues. CDR3 region: CSARTMNEQFF. The DNA of the CDR3 is TGCAGTGCTAGGACGATGAATGAGCAGTTCTTC.

This chain links TRBV27 with TRBJ1-4; TRBD1 matches at 7 bases. CDR1 and CDR2 from the germline V gene are MNHEY and SMNVEV (reference sequence). The CDR3 has 16 amino acids. V was clipped by 0 bases and J by 6 bases; unmatched bases: 7. The CDR3 is CASSLSLGGGDEKLFF. Written as DNA, the CDR3 is TGTGCCAGCAGTTTATCGCTAGGGGGCGGCGATGAAAAACTGTTTTTT.

The chain has TRBV7-2 and TRBJ1-2; D is perhaps TRBD1 (5 bases). V lost 2 bases to trimming and J lost 4 bases, with 23 bases between them. The CDR3 loop spans 18 amino acids. CDR1 is SGHTA and CDR2 is FQGNSA in the germline V gene. CDR3 loop: CASSLRRGSAEKVYGYTF. DNA of the CDR3: TGTGCCAGCAGCTTACGAAGGGGTTCGGCAGAAAAAGTCTATGGCTACACCTTC.

The chain is built from TRBV7-2 and TRBJ1-1, with D perhaps TRBD1 (5 bases). Trimming removed 4 bases from V and 0 bases from J, with 12 bases in between. The germline V gene has CDR1 SGHTA and CDR2 FQGNSA. This CDR3 comprises 15 residues. CDR3 amino acids: CASSSQGVMNTEAFF. The CDR3 DNA reads TGTGCCAGCAGCTCCCAGGGTGTGATGAACACTGAAGCTTTCTTT.

The V gene is TRBV7-8, the J gene TRBJ2-2; D possibly corresponds to TRBD2 (5 bases). The V end was cut by 11 bases, the J end by 0 bases, with 22 bases between. The CDR3 loop spans 17 amino acids. Germline CDR1 and CDR2: SGHVS and FQNEAQ. The CDR3 here is CAAKPTSLGTNTGELFF. CDR3 DNA: TGTGCCGCAAAGCCTACGTCCCTCGGGACGAACACCGGGGAGCTGTTTTTT.

This chain links TRBV7-9 with TRBJ2-7; D is uncertain. The germline CDR1 and CDR2 sequences are SEHNR and FQNEAQ (reference sequence). V lost 0 bases to trimming and J lost 0 bases, with 18 bases between them. The length of the CDR3 is 18 residues. CDR3 bases: TGTGCCAGCAGCTTAGCGCGGTTCAGGCACCGAGACTCCTACGAGCAGTACTTC. The encoded protein is CASSLARFRHRDSYEQYF.